One sample yielded the 21 T cell receptor beta chains listed below, sequenced in a study of shared T cell receptors in the human thymus. Assay used: immunoSEQ multiplex PCR; TCRdb lists only in-frame clones, some missing. The table has some 700,000 clones, roughly 90% seen once; the top ten hold 0.0085% to 0.012%. The sample also formed part of further work on human thymus T cells.

Sequenced input: thymocytes. Every receptor here comes from a boy younger than two with a congenital heart defect.

V gene TRBV4-3 combines with J gene TRBJ2-7, with 13 bases matching TRBD2. The V gene end was trimmed by 1 base and the J gene end by 2 bases; junction bases not matched to a gene: 2. Germline V gene data show CDR1 as LGHNA and CDR2 as YSLEER. This CDR3 has 16 residues. This CDR3 is CASSQGGLAGAYEQYF. The CDR3 DNA follows: TGCGCCAGCAGCCAAGGAGGACTAGCGGGAGCCTACGAGCAGTACTTC.

This clone showed up just once. The chain is built from TRBV19 and TRBJ2-7; D might be TRBD2 (6 bases). Germline V gives CDR1 LNHDA, CDR2 SQIVND (reference sequence). V lost 2 bases and J lost 1, with 15 bases in between. CDR3 length: 16 residues. CDR3 sequence (DNA): TGTGCCAGTAGTATAAGGAGGGACGAGGAGTCCTACGAGCAGTACTTC. Encoded protein: CASSIRRDEESYEQYF.

The J gene is TRBJ2-7, the V gene TRBV5-1, with D maybe TRBD1 (5 bases). The V end lost 0 bases, the J end lost 0 bases, and 13 bases lay between the germline ends. The CDR3 totals 16 residues. CDR1 and CDR2 from the germline V gene are SGHRS and YFSETQ. The CDR3 nucleotides are TGCGCCAGCAGCTTGGCCAGGGTAGAGAGCTCCTACGAGCAGTACTTC. Protein product: CASSLARVESSYEQYF. The full variable domain, completed using reference TRBV5-1 and TRBJ2-7, is KAGVTQTPRYLIKTRGQQVTLSCSPISGHRSVSWYQQTPGQGLQFLFEYFSETQRNKGNFPGRFSGRQFSNSRSEMNVSTLELGDSALYLCASSLARVESSYEQYFGPGTRLTVT.

The chain joins TRBV7-9 to TRBJ1-1, with D tentatively TRBD1 (6 bases). The germline V gene has CDR1 SEHNR and CDR2 FQNEAQ (reference sequence). The CDR3 runs 13 residues. V lost 2 bases to trimming and J lost 11 bases, with 15 bases between them. In DNA, the CDR3 is TGTGCCAGCAGCTTACCCCCATCAGGGGACGCTTTCTTT. It specifies CASSLPPSGDAFF.

The V and J genes are TRBV27 and TRBJ2-1; D possibly corresponds to TRBD2 (6 bases). Germline CDR1 reads MNHEY; CDR2 reads SMNVEV (reference sequence). The CDR3 extends over 14 amino acids. V dropped 5 bases and J dropped 5 bases, with 13 bases sitting between them. Here the CDR3 DNA reads TGTGCCAGCAGTCCAGGGACTGGTCACAATGAGCAGTTCTTC. Its translation: CASSPGTGHNEQFF.

The V gene is TRBV7-2, the J gene TRBJ2-7; perhaps TRBD2 as D (6 bases). The CDR3 totals 15 residues. Germline-derived CDR1 and CDR2 are SGHTA and FQGNSA. Deletions cut 1 base from V and 4 bases from J, with 14 bases between. CDR3 in DNA: TGTGCCAGCAGCTTAGGCGGGGCAGGGTCGTACGAGCAGTACTTC. Translating gives CASSLGGAGSYEQYF.

This sequence joins TRBV19 and TRBJ1-1; D gene unclear. V shed 0 bases and J shed 4 bases, with 6 bases lying between them. Germline V gene data show CDR1 as LNHDA and CDR2 as SQIVND (reference sequence). The CDR3 spans 13 residues. Here the CDR3 DNA reads TGTGCCAGTAGTATAGAGTGGAGCACTGAAGCTTTCTTT. Protein sequence: CASSIEWSTEAFF.

The CDR3 here is CASSPSGRVRYEQYF. The CDR3 DNA sequence: TGTGCCAGCAGCCCCAGCGGGAGGGTAAGGTACGAGCAGTACTTC. The chain employs TRBV7-9 and TRBJ2-7; 10 bases fit TRBD2. Trimming at V came to 5 bases and at J to 4 bases, leaving 8 bases not matched to a gene. This CDR3 contains 15 residues. The germline V gene encodes CDR1 SEHNR and CDR2 FQNEAQ (reference sequence). Full variable domain (rest looked up from reference TRBV7-9 and TRBJ2-7): DTGVSQNPRHKITKRGQNVTFRCDPISEHNRLYWYRQTLGQGPEFLTYFQNEAQLEKSRLLSDRFSAERPKGSFSTLEIQRTEQGDSAMYLCASSPSGRVRYEQYFGPGTRLTVT.

V is TRBV30 and J is TRBJ2-1, with TRBD2 matching 10 bases. With V trimmed by 3 bases and J by 7 bases, 3 bases remained unmatched. This CDR3 contains 13 residues. Germline V gene lookup returns CDR1 GTSNPN and CDR2 SVGIG (reference sequence). The CDR3: CAWRQREGNEQFF. Written as DNA, the CDR3 is TGTGCCTGGAGGCAGCGGGAGGGGAATGAGCAGTTCTTC.

V and J are TRBV2 and TRBJ1-5, with TRBD1 identical over 8 bases. The CDR3 contains 16 residues. CDR1 is SNHLY, CDR2 FYNNEI, per germline. Losses at the gene ends were 3 bases for V and 7 bases for J; bases not matched to a gene: 11. This chain's CDR3 is CASSDNGQGWKQPQHF. CDR3 coding DNA: TGTGCCAGCAGTGATAACGGACAGGGCTGGAAGCAGCCCCAGCATTTT.

There are a few counts of this clone. The chain recombines TRBV5-6 with TRBJ1-5; 8 bases align to TRBD1. Germline-derived CDR1 and CDR2 are SGHDT and YYEEEE. J gave up 1 base and V 4 bases, and 4 bases lay outside the gene matches. The CDR3 spans 15 residues. DNA of the CDR3: TGTGCCAGCAGCGGACAGGGTCGGAGCAATCAGCCCCAGCATTTT. It translates to CASSGQGRSNQPQHF.

The V and J genes are TRBV6-5 and TRBJ2-2; 11 bases fit TRBD2. Losses at the gene ends were 0 bases for V and 5 bases for J; bases not matched to a gene: 2. The CDR3 spans 16 residues. CDR1 is MNHEY, CDR2 SVGAGI, per germline. Here the CDR3 reads CASSYSTSGATGELFF. The CDR3 coding sequence is TGTGCCAGCAGTTACTCGACTAGCGGGGCAACCGGGGAGCTGTTTTTT.

V gene TRBV7-8 combines with J gene TRBJ1-1, with D perhaps matching TRBD1 (6 bases). There are 15 residues in the CDR3. V dropped 2 bases and J dropped 2 bases, with 12 bases sitting between them. Germline CDR1 SGHVS, CDR2 FQNEAQ. CDR3 coding DNA: TGTGCCAGCAGCTTAAAGGGGGGGATCAACACTGAAGCTTTCTTT. Translating gives CASSLKGGINTEAFF.

This clone was observed a handful of times. The rearrangement joins TRBV7-2 to TRBJ2-3; TRBD2 might be the D (5 bases). CDR1 is SGHTA, CDR2 FQGNSA, per germline. The CDR3 is 17 residues long. Trimming took 6 bases from V and 5 from J, leaving 24 bases between them. The CDR3 DNA follows: TGTGCCAGCAGAGCCCAATCCTCACCAGCGGAGTTAGATACGCAGTATTTT. This sequence encodes CASRAQSSPAELDTQYF. The full variable domain, in which reference TRBV7-2 and TRBJ2-3 provide the parts outside the CDR3, is GAGVSQSPSNKVTEKGKDVELRCDPISGHTALYWYRQSLGQGLEFLIYFQGNSAPDKSGLPSDRFSAERTGGSVSTLTIQRTQQEDSAVYLCASRAQSSPAELDTQYFGPGTRLTVL.

This clone was seen once. V is TRBV7-8 and J is TRBJ2-1; TRBD2 matches at 9 bases. CDR3 length: 17 residues. V lost 5 bases to trimming and J lost 2 bases; unmatched junction nucleotides: 10. Germline-derived CDR1 and CDR2 are SGHVS and FQNEAQ. The CDR3 region is CASSPSREGRAYNEQFF. In DNA form, the CDR3 reads TGTGCCAGCAGCCCCTCGCGGGAGGGGAGGGCCTACAATGAGCAGTTCTTC.

This clone turned up a few times. The genes are TRBV15 and TRBJ2-7; a possible D gene is TRBD2 (5 bases). The CDR3 extends over 15 amino acids. Germline CDR1 is LNHNV and CDR2 is YYDKDF (reference sequence). V was trimmed by 5 bases and J by 2 bases, leaving 16 bases between them. The chain's CDR3 is CATSHRPGNAYEQYF. CDR3 bases: TGTGCCACCAGCCACCGACCGGGGAACGCCTACGAGCAGTACTTC. Drawing the rest from reference TRBV15 and TRBJ2-7, the complete variable domain is DAMVIQNPRYQVTQFGKPVTLSCSQTLNHNVMYWYQQKSSQAPKLLFHYYDKDFNNEADTPDNFQSRRPNTSFCFLDIRSPGLGDTAMYLCATSHRPGNAYEQYFGPGTRLTVT.

The genes are TRBV5-1 and TRBJ2-7, with 7 bases aligning to TRBD2. The V gene's germline CDR1 is SGHRS and CDR2 YFSETQ. This CDR3 contains 17 residues. The trim removed 2 bases at V and 5 bases at J, leaving 16 bases unmatched. CDR3 nucleotide sequence: TGCGCCAGCAGCTTTATAGTGGGGGAACTAGCGAACCACGAGCAGTACTTC. Translated: CASSFIVGELANHEQYF.

The chain couples TRBV27 to TRBJ2-7; the D gene is possibly TRBD1 (5 bases). The V and J ends lost 6 bases and 3 bases respectively, with 21 bases between them. There are 16 residues in the CDR3. CDR1 is MNHEY and CDR2 is SMNVEV in the germline V gene (reference sequence). In nucleotides, the CDR3 is TGTGCCAGCAGCTCCCTATCCCCCGACAGTATCTACGAGCAGTACTTC. Protein: CASSSLSPDSIYEQYF.

CDR3 region: CASSLYPKGLAAYEQYF. The CDR3 nucleotides are TGCGCCAGCAGCCTCTACCCCAAGGGGCTAGCGGCATACGAGCAGTACTTC. The rearrangement joins TRBV4-1 to TRBJ2-7, with 7 bases that match TRBD2. The V segment lost 4 bases and the J segment 4 bases; nucleotides outside the gene matches: 16. CDR3 size: 17 residues. Germline lookup yields CDR1 MGHRA and CDR2 YSYEKL.

This chain links TRBV10-3 with TRBJ1-1, with D uncertain. From germline, CDR1 is ENHRY and CDR2 SYGVKD. V shed 2 bases and J shed 10 bases, with 14 bases lying between them. The CDR3 is 13 residues long. The CDR3 is CAISETESVGAFF. CDR3 bases: TGTGCCATCAGTGAGACCGAGTCGGTTGGAGCTTTCTTT.

This sequence joins TRBV7-9 and TRBJ2-3; 8 positions match TRBD1. The CDR3 consists of 16 residues. Germline values: CDR1 SEHNR, CDR2 FQNEAQ (reference sequence). The trim removed 3 bases at V and 3 bases at J, leaving 8 bases unmatched. CDR3 amino acids: CASSFGPRGPTDTQYF. DNA for the CDR3: TGTGCCAGCAGCTTTGGTCCCAGGGGGCCAACAGATACGCAGTATTTT.